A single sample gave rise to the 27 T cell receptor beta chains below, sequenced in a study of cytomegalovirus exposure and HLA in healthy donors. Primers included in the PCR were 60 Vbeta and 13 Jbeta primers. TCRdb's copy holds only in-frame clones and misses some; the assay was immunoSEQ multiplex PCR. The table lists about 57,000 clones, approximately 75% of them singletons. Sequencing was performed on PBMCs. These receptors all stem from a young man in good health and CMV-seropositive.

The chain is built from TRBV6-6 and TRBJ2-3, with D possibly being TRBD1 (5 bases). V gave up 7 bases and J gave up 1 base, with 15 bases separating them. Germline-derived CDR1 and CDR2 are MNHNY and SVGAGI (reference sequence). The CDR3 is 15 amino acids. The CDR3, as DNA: TGTGCCAGCAAGGCGAGGACACACGGCACAGATACGCAGTATTTT. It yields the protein CASKARTHGTDTQYF.

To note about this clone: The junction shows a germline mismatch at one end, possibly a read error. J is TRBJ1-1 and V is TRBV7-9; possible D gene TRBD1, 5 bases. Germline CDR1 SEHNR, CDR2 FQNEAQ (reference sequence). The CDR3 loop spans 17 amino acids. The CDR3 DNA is TGTTCCAGCAGCTTCCCGACAGATTACAACCCGAACACTGAAGCTTTCTTT. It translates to CSSSFPTDYNPNTEAFF.

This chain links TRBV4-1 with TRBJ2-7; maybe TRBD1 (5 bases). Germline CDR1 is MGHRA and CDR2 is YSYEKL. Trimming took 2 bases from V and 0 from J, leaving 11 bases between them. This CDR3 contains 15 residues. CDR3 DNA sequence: TGCGCCAGCAGCCAATCAGACAGTCTCTCCTACGAGCAGTACTTC. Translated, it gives CASSQSDSLSYEQYF.

For the CDR3, the DNA is TGTGCCAGCAGTAGGCAGGGTTCCTACGAGCAGTACTTC. It is translated as CASSRQGSYEQYF. This chain joins TRBV28 and TRBJ2-7, with D perhaps matching TRBD1 (5 bases). The ends were cut back, 5 bases at V and 1 base at J, with 9 bases in the middle. From germline, CDR1 is MDHEN and CDR2 SYDVKM. CDR3 length: 13 amino acids. The full variable domain, completed using reference TRBV28 and TRBJ2-7, is DVKVTQSSRYLVKRTGEKVFLECVQDMDHENMFWYRQDPGLGLRLIYFSYDVKMKEKGDIPEGYSVSREKKERFSLILESASTNQTSMYLCASSRQGSYEQYFGPGTRLTVT.

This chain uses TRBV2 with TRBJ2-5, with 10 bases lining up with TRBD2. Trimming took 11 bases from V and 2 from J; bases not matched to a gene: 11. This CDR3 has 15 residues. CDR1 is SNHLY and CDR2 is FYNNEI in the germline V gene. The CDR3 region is CAYIATSGAQETQYF. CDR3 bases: TGTGCCTATATTGCAACTAGCGGGGCTCAAGAGACCCAGTACTTC.

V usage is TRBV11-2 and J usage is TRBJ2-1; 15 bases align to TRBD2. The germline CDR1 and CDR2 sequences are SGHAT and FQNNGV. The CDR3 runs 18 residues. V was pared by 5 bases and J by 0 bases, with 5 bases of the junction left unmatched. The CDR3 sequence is CASSHGLAGGPSYNEQFF. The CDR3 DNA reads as TGTGCCAGCAGCCACGGACTAGCGGGGGGGCCCTCCTACAATGAGCAGTTCTTC. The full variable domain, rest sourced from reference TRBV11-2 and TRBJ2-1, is EAGVAQSPRYKIIEKRQSVAFWCNPISGHATLYWYQQILGQGPKLLIQFQNNGVVDDSQLPKDRFSAERLKGVDSTLKIQPAKLEDSAVYLCASSHGLAGGPSYNEQFFGPGTRLTVL.

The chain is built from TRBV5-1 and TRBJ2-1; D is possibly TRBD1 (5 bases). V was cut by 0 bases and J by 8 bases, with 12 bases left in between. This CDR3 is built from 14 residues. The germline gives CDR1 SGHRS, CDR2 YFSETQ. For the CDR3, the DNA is TGCGCCAGCAGCTTGGCCGTCACAGGCGATGAGCAGTTCTTC. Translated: CASSLAVTGDEQFF.

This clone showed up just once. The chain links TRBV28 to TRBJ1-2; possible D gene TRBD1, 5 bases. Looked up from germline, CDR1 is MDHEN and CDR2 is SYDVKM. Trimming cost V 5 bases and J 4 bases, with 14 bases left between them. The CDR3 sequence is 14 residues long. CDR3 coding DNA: TGTGCCAGCAGTCCGCACGGGGGAGCCTATGGCTACACCTTC. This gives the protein CASSPHGGAYGYTF.

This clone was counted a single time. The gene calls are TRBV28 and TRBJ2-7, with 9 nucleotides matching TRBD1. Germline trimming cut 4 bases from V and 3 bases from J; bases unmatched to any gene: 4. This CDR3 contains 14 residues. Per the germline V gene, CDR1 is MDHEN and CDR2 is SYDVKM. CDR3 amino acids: CASSSGQGRYEQYF. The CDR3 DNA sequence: TGTGCCAGCAGTTCGGGACAGGGACGCTACGAGCAGTACTTC. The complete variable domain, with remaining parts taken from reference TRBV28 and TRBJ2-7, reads DVKVTQSSRYLVKRTGEKVFLECVQDMDHENMFWYRQDPGLGLRLIYFSYDVKMKEKGDIPEGYSVSREKKERFSLILESASTNQTSMYLCASSSGQGRYEQYFGPGTRLTVT.

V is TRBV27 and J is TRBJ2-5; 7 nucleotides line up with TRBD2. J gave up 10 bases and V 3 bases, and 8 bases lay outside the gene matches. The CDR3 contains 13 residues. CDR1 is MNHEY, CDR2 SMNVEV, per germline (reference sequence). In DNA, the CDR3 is TGTGCCAGCAGTTTTGCTGGTGAGCGGGGCCAGTACTTC. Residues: CASSFAGERGQYF.

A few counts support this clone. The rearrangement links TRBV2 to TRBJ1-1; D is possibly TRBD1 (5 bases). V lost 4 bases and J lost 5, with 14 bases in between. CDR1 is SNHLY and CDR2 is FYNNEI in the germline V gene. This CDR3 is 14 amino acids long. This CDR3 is CASSVWRGDTEAFF. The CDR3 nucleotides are TGTGCCAGCAGTGTTTGGAGGGGCGATACTGAAGCTTTCTTT.

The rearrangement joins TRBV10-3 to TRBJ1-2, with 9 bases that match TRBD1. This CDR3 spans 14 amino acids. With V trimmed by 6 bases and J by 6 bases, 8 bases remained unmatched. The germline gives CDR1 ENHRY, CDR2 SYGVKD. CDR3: CAIRRDREGHGYTF. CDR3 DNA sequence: TGTGCCATCAGAAGGGACAGGGAGGGCCATGGCTACACCTTC.

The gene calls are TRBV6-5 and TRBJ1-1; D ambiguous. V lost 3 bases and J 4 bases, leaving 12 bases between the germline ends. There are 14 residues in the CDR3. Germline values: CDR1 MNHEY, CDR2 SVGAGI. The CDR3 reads CASSYVADSTEAFF. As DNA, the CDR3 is TGTGCCAGCAGTTATGTGGCGGATAGCACTGAAGCTTTCTTT.

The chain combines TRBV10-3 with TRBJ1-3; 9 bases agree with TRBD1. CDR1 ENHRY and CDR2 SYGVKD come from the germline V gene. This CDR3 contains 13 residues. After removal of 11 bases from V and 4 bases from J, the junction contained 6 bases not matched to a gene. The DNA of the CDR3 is TGTGCCGCGAACAGGGGGCAAGGAAACACCATATATTTT. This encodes CAANRGQGNTIYF.

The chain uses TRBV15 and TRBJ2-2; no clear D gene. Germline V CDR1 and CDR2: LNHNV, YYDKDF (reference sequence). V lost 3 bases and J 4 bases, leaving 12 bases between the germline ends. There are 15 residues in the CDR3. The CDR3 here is CATSRARYSTGELFF. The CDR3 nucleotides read TGTGCCACCAGCAGGGCTCGGTACAGCACCGGGGAGCTGTTTTTT.

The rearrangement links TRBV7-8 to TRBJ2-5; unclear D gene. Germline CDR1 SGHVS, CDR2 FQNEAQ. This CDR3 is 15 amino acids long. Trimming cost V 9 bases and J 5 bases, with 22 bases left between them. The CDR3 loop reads CASFPRSFIWETQYF. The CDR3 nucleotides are TGTGCCAGTTTTCCCAGGTCCTTTATCTGGGAGACCCAGTACTTC.

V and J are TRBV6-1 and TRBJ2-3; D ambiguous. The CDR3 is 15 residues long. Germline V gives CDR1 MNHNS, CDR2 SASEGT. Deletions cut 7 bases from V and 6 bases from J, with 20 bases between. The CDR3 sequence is CASNLAETSWDTQYF. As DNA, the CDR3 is TGTGCCAGCAATCTCGCTGAGACTTCATGGGATACGCAGTATTTT.

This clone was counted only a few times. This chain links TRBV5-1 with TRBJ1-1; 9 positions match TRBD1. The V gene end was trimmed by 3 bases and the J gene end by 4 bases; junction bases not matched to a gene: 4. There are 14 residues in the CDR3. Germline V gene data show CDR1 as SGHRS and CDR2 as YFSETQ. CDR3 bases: TGCGCCAGCAGCTCGACGACAGGGGGCACTGAAGCTTTCTTT. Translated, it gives CASSSTTGGTEAFF.

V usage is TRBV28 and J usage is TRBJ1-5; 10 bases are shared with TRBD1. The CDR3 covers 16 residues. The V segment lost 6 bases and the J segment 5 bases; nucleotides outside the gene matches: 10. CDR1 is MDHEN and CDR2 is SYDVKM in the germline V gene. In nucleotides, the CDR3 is TGTGCCAGCAGCCGATCCGGGACAGGGGAGTATCAGCCCCAGCATTTT. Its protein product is CASSRSGTGEYQPQHF.

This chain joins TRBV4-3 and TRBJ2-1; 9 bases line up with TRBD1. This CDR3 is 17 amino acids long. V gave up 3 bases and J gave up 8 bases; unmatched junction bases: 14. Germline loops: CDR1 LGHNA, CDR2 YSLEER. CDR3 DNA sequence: TGCGCCAGCAGCCAGGAATTTTACCGGGACAGGGAACATGAGCAGTTCTTC. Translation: CASSQEFYRDREHEQFF.

The CDR3 nucleotides are TGTGCCAGTAGTCTTTGGACAGGGGGATCTCGCGGATCCGGCACTGAAGCTTTCTTT. It encodes CASSLWTGGSRGSGTEAFF. This chain uses TRBV19 with TRBJ1-1; 10 bases line up with TRBD1. The CDR3 runs 19 residues. From germline, CDR1 is LNHDA and CDR2 SQIVND (reference sequence). The V gene end was trimmed by 5 bases and the J gene end by 4 bases; junction bases not matched to a gene: 19.

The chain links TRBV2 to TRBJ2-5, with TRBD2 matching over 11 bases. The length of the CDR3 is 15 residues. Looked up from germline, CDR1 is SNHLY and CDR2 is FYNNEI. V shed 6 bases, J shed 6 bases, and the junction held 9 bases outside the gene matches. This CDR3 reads CASRLAGGPGQTQYF. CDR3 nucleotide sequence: TGTGCCAGCAGATTAGCGGGGGGGCCGGGACAGACCCAGTACTTC.

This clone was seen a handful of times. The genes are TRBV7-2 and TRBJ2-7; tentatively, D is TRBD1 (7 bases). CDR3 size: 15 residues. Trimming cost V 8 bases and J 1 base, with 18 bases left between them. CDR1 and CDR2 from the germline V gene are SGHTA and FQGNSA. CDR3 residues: CASGEQGGSSYEQYF. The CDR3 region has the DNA TGTGCCAGCGGGGAGCAGGGGGGCTCTTCCTACGAGCAGTACTTC.

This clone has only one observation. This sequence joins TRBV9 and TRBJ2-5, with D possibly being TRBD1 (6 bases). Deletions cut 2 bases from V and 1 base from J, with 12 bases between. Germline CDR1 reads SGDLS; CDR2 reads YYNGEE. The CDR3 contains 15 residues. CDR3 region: CASSVAQGPQETQYF. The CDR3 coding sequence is TGTGCCAGCAGCGTCGCACAGGGTCCCCAAGAGACCCAGTACTTC.

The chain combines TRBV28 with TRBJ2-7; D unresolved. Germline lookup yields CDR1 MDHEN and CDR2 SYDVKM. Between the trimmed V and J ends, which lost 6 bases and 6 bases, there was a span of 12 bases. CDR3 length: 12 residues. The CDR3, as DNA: TGTGCCAGCAGCGAGTGGGCCGCCGAGCAGTACTTC. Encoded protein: CASSEWAAEQYF.

CDR3 region: CASSQDLGRVGEKLFF. The CDR3 DNA sequence: TGTGCCAGCAGCCAAGATCTAGGCAGGGTGGGCGAAAAACTGTTTTTT. This chain connects TRBV4-2 to TRBJ1-4; D possibly corresponds to TRBD1 (5 bases). V was cut by 0 bases and J by 8 bases, with 16 bases left in between. The CDR3 consists of 16 residues. Germline-derived CDR1 and CDR2 are LGHNA and YNFKEQ.

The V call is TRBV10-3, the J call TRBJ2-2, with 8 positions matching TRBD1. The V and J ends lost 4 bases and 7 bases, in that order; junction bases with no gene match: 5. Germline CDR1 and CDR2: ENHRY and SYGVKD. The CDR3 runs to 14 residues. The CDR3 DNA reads TGTGCCATCAGTGCTGGACAGGGAAGCGGGGAGCTGTTTTTT. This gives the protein CAISAGQGSGELFF.